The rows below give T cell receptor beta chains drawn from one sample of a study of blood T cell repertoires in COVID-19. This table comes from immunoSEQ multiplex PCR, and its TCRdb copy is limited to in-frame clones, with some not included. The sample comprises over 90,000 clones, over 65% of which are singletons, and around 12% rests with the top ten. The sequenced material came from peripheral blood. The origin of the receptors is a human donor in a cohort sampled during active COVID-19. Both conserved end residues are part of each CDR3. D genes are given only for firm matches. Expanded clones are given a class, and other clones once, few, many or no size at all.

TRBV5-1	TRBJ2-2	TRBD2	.	CASRPGTSGGRELFF	TGCGCCAGCAGACCCGGGACTAGCGGGGGGCGGGAGCTGTTTTTT
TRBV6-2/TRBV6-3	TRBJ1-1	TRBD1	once	CASSFRQGAGNTEAFF	TGTGCCAGCAGTTTCCGACAGGGGGCTGGGAACACTGAAGCTTTCTTT
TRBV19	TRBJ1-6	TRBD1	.	CASNTDRAYNSPLHF	TGTGCCAGCAATACTGACAGGGCTTATAATTCACCCCTCCACTTT
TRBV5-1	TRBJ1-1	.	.	CASYLGTLSAEAFF	TGCGCCAGTTACCTTGGGACATTGAGCGCTGAAGCTTTCTTT
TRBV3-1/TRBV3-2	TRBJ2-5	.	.	CASSLWRGEGETQYF	TGTGCCAGCAGCCTCTGGAGGGGGGAGGGAGAGACCCAGTACTTC
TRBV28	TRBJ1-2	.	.	CASSYPGQPSYGYTF	TGTGCCAGCAGTTATCCCGGACAGCCGAGTTATGGCTACACCTTC
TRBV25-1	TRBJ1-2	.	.	CASSAGPNYGYTF	TGTGCCAGCAGTGCAGGGCCCAACTATGGCTACACCTTC
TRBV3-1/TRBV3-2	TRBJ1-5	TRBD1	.	CASSPGQGINQPQHF	TGTGCCAGCAGCCCCGGACAGGGTATCAATCAGCCCCAGCATTTT
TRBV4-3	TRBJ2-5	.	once	CASSQGGDQETQYF	TGCGCCAGCAGCCAAGGGGGGGACCAAGAGACCCAGTACTTC
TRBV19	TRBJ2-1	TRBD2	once	CASSRTSGGAGISYNEQFF	TGTGCCAGTAGCCGGACTAGCGGGGGGGCCGGTATCTCCTACAATGAGCAGTTCTTC
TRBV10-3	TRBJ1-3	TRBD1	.	CAISKGDRRSSGNTIYF	TGTGCCATCTCGAAGGGGGACAGGCGGAGCTCTGGAAACACCATATATTTT
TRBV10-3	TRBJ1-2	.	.	CASKGVGPESYGYTF	TGTGCCTCAAAGGGGGTAGGGCCCGAATCCTATGGCTACACCTTC
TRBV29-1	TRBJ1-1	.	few	CSVVSQGGTEAFF	TGCAGCGTTGTTTCGCAGGGAGGGACTGAAGCTTTCTTT
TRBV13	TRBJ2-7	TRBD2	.	CASSFGTSLNEQYF	TGTGCCAGCAGCTTCGGGACTAGCCTTAACGAGCAGTACTTC
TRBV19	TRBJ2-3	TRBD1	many	CASSITGQGMRTDTQYF	TGTGCCAGTAGTATAACAGGACAGGGGATGAGGACAGATACGCAGTATTTT
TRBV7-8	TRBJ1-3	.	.	CASSLSQIQGGNTIYF	TGTGCCAGCAGCTTATCCCAAATCCAGGGAGGAAACACCATATATTTT
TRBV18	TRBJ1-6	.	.	CASSPQNSPLHF	TGTGCCAGCTCACCCCAGAATTCACCCCTCCACTTT
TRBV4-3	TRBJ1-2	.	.	CASSQERGGYTF	TGCGCCAGCAGCCAAGAGCGGGGGGGCTACACCTTC
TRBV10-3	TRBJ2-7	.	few	CAISEVVGLHPYEQYF	TGTGCCATCAGTGAGGTAGTAGGACTCCACCCTTACGAGCAGTACTTC
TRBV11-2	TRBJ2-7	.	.	CASSSERGVYEQYF	TGTGCCAGCAGCTCCGAACGGGGTGTGTACGAGCAGTACTTC
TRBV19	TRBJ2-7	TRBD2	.	CASSISSGSYEQYF	TGTGCCAGTAGTATTTCTAGCGGGAGTTACGAGCAGTACTTC
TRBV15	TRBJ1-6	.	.	CATSQLTDNSPLHF	TGTGCCACCAGCCAATTGACAGATAATTCACCCCTCCACTTT
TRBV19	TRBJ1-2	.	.	CASSLQDGYGYTF	TGTGCCAGTAGTCTACAGGACGGCTATGGCTACACCTTC
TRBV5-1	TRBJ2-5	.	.	CASTSNPGVETQYF	TGCGCCAGCACCTCTAATCCGGGAGTTGAGACCCAGTACTTC
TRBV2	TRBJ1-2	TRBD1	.	CASKDTGVKYGYTF	TGTGCCAGCAAGGATACAGGGGTAAAGTATGGCTACACCTTC
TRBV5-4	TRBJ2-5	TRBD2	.	CASSQGGAGGLRETQYF	TGTGCCAGCAGCCAAGGAGGAGCGGGGGGGCTTCGAGAGACCCAGTACTTC
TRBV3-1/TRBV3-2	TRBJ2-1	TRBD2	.	CASSPRRLAGGRSQNEQFF	TGTGCCAGCAGCCCCCGCAGACTAGCGGGGGGCCGGAGCCAGAATGAGCAGTTCTTC
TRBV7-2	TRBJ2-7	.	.	CASSRRQEYYEQYF	TGTGCCAGCAGCCGCAGACAGGAGTACTACGAGCAGTACTTC
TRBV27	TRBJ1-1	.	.	CASSSTGTYFLEAFF	TGTGCCAGCAGTTCCACGGGGACTTATTTTCTAGAAGCTTTCTTT
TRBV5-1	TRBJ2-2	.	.	CASSLQGGFAGELFF	TGCGCCAGCAGCTTACAAGGAGGTTTTGCCGGGGAGCTGTTTTTT
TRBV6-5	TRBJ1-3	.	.	CASSFRAGNTIYF	TGTGCCAGCAGTTTCAGGGCTGGAAACACCATATATTTT
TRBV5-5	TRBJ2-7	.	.	CASSLEVRADEQYF	TGTGCCAGCAGCTTGGAAGTGCGGGCGGACGAGCAGTACTTC
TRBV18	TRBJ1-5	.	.	CASSPSAGQPQHF	TGTGCCAGCTCACCATCCGCGGGTCAGCCCCAGCATTTT
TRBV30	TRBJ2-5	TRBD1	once	CAWRGRTGWSETQYF	TGTGCCTGGAGGGGGAGGACAGGGTGGTCAGAGACCCAGTACTTC
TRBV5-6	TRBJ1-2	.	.	CASSLDGGYTF	TGTGCCAGCAGCTTGGACGGTGGCTACACCTTC
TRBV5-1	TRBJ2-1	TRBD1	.	CASSWDRPSYNEQFF	TGCGCCAGCAGCTGGGACAGGCCCTCCTACAATGAGCAGTTCTTC
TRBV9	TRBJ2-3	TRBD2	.	CASSVGNSGNTDTQYF	TGTGCCAGCAGCGTAGGAAATAGCGGGAACACAGATACGCAGTATTTT
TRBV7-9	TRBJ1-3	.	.	CASSTAGTGGTIYF	TGTGCCAGCAGCACCGCGGGGACCGGGGGCACCATATATTTT
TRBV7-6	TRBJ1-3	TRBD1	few	CASSSGQGVGNTIYF	TGTGCCAGCAGCTCGGGACAGGGGGTTGGAAACACCATATATTTT
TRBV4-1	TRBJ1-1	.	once	CASSQRPRGRNTEAFF	TGCGCCAGCAGCCAACGGCCCAGGGGACGGAACACTGAAGCTTTCTTT
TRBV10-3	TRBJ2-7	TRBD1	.	CAISTRTGSYEQYF	TGTGCCATCAGTACCCGGACAGGATCCTACGAGCAGTACTTC
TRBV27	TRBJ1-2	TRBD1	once	CASSLAGTGPFGHGYTF	TGTGCCAGCAGTTTAGCCGGGACAGGCCCTTTCGGGCATGGCTACACCTTC
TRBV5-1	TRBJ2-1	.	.	CASSSQRPNEQFF	TGCGCCAGCAGCTCCCAGCGTCCCAATGAGCAGTTCTTC
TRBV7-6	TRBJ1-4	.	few	CASSLGGEGEKLFF	TGTGCCAGCAGCTTAGGGGGGGAGGGTGAAAAACTGTTTTTT
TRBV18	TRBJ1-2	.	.	CASSPDRSLANYGYTF	TGTGCCAGCTCACCAGACAGGAGTTTAGCTAACTATGGCTACACCTTC
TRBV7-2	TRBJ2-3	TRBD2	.	CASSLGLAGTDTQYF	TGTGCCAGCAGCTTAGGACTAGCGGGCACAGATACGCAGTATTTT
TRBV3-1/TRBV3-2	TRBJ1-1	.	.	CASSQAGRATEAFF	TGTGCCAGCAGCCAAGCGGGCAGGGCCACTGAAGCTTTCTTT
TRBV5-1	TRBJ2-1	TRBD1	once	CASSSQGGVNEQFF	TGCGCCAGCAGCTCACAGGGGGGTGTCAATGAGCAGTTCTTC
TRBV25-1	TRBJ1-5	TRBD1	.	CASSVGQGRQPQHF	TGTGCCAGCAGTGTAGGACAGGGCCGACAGCCCCAGCATTTT
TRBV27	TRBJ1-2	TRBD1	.	CASRYLLGQGTDGYTF	TGTGCCAGCAGATATCTCCTGGGACAGGGGACGGATGGCTACACCTTC
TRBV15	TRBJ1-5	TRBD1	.	CATSRPGQVHQPQHF	TGTGCCACCAGCAGACCCGGACAGGTCCACCAGCCCCAGCATTTT
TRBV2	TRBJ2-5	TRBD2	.	CASRGLAIGLETQYF	TGTGCCAGCCGAGGACTAGCTATTGGCTTAGAGACCCAGTACTTC
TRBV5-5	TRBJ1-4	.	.	CASSPGGGNEKLFF	TGTGCCAGCAGCCCGGGGGGTGGGAATGAAAAACTGTTTTTT